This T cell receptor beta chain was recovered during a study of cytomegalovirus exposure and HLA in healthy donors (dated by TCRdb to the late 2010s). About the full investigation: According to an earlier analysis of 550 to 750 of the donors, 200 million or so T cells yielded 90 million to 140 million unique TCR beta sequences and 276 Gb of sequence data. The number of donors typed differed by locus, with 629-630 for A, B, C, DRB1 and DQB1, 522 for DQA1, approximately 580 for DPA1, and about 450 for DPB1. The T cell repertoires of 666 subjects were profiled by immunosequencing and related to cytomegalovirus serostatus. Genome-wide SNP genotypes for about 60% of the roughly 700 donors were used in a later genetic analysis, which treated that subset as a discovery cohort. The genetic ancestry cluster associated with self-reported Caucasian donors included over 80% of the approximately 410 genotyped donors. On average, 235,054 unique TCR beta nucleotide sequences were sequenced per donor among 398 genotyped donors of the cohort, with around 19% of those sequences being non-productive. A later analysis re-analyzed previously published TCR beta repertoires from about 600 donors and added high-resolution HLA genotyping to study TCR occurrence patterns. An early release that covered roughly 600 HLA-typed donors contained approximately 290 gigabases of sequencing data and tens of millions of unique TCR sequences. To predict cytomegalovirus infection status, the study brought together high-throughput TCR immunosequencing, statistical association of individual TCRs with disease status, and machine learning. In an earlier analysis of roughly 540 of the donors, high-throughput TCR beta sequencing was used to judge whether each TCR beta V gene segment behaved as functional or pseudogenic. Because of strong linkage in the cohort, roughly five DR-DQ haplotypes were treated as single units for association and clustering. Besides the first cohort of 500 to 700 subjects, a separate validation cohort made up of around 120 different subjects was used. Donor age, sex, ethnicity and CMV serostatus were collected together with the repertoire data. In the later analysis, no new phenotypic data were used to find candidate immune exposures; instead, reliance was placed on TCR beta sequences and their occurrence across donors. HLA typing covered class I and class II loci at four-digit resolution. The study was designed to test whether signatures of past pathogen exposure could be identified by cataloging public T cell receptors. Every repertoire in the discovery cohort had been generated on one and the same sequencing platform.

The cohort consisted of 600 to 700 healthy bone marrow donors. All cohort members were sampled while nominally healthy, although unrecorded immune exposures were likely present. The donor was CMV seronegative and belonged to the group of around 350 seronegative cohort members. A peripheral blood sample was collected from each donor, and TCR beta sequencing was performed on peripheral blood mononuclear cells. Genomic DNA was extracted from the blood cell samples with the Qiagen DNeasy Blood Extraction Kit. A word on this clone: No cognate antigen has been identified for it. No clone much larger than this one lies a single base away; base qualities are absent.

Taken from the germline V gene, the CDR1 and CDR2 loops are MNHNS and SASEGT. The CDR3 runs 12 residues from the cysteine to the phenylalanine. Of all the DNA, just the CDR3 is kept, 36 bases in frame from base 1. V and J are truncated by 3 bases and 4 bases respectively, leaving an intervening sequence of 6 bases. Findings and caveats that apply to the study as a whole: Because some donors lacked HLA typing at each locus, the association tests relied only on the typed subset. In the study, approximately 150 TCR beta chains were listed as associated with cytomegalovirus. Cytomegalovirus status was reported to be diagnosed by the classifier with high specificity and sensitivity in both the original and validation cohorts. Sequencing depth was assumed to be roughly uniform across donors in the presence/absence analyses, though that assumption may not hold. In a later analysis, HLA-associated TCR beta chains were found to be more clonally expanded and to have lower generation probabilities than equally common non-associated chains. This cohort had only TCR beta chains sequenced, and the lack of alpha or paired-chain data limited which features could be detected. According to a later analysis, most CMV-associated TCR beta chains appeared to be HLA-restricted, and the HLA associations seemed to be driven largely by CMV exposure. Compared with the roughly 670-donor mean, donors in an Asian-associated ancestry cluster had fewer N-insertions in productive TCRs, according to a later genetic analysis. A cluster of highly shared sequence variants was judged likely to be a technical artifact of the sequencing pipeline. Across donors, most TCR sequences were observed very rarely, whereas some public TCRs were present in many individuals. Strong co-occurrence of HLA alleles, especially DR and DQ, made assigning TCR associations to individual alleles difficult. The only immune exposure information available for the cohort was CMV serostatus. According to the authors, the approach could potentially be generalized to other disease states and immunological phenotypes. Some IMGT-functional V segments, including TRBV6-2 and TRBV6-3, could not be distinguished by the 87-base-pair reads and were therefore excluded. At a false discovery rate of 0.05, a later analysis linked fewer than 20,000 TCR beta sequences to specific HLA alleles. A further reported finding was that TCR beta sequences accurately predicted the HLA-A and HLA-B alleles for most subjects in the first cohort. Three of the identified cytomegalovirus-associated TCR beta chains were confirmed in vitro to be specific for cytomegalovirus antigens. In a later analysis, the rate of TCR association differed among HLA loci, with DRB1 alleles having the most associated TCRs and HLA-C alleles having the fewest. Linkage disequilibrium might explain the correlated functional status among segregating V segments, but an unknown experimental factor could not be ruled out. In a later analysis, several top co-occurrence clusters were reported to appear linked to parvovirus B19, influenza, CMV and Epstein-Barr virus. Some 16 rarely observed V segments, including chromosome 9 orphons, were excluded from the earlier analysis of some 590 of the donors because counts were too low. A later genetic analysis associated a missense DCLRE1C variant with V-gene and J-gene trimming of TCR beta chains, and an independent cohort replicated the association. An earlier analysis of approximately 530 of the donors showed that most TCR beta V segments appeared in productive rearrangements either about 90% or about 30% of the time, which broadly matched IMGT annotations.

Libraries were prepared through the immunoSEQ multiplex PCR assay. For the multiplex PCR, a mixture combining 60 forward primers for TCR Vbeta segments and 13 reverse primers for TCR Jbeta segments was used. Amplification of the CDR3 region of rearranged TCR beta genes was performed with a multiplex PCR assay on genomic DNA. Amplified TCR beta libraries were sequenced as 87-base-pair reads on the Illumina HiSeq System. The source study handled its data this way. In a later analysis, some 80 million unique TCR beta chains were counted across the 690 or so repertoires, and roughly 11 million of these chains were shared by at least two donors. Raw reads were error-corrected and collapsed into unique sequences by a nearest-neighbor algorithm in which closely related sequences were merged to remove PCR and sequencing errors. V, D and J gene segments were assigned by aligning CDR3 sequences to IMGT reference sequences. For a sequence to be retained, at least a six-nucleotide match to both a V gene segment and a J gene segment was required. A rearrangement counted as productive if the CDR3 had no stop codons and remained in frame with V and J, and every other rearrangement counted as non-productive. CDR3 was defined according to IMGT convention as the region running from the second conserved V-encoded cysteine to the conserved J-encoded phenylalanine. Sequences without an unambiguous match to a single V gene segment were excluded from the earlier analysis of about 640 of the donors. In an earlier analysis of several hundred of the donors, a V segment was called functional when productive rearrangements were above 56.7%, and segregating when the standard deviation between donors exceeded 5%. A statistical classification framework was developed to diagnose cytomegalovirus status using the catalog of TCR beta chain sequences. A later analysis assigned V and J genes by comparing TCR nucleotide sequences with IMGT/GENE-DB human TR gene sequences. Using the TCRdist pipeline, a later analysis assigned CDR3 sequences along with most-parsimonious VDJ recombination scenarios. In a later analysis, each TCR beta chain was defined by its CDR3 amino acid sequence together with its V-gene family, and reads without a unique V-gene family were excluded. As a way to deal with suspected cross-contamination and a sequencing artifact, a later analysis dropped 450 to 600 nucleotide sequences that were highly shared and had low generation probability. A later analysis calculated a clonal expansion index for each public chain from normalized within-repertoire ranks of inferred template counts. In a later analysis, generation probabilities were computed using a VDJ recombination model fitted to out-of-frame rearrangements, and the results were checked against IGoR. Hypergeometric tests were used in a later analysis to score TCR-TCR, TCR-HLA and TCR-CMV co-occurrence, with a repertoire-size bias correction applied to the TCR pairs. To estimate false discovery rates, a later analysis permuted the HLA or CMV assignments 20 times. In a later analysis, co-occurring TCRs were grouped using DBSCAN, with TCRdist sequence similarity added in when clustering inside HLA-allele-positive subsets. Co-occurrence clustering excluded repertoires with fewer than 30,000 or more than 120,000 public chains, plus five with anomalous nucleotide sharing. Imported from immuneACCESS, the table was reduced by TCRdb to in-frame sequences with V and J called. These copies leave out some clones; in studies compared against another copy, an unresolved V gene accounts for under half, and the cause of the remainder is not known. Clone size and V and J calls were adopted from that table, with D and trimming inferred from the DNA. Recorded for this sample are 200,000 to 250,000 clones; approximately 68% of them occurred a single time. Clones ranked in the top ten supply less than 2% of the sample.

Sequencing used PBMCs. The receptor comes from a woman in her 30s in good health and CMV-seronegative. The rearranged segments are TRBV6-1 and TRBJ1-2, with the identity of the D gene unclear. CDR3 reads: CASSDSPYGYTF. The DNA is TGTGCCAGCAGTGATTCTCCCTATGGCTACACCTTC.